Below are 4 T cell receptor beta chains sequenced from a single sample in a study of PD-L1 blockade in urothelial cancer. Clones were read by immunoSEQ multiplex PCR, and TCRdb kept only the in-frame ones, dropping some. The table includes 24,000 or so clones, around nine tenths detected once. The sample consisted of PBMCs, taken around atezolizumab (anti-PD-L1) treatment. The receptors originated from a man aged 50-59 years with urothelial cancer.

This chain connects TRBV29-1 to TRBJ2-3; 7 nucleotides agree with TRBD2. The CDR3 totals 12 residues. V dropped 4 bases and J dropped 6; count of bases not matched to a gene: 4. Germline lookup yields CDR1 SQVTM and CDR2 ANQGSEA. The CDR3 nucleotides read TGCAGCGTTGGTGGGAGGGAGGATACGCAGTATTTT. Its protein product is CSVGGREDTQYF.

This clone was recorded only once. The chain uses TRBV6-1 and TRBJ2-3, with TRBD2 matching 7 bases. CDR1 is MNHNS and CDR2 is SASEGT in the germline V gene. There are 15 residues in the CDR3. V shed 9 bases and J 4 bases; nucleotides not matched to a gene: 13. CDR3 amino acids: CASFSMAGRADTQYF. In DNA form, the CDR3 reads TGTGCCAGTTTCTCGATGGCGGGGAGGGCAGATACGCAGTATTTT.

The chain combines TRBV5-6 with TRBJ2-7; weak D call: TRBD2 (5 bases). Trimming took off 1 base at V and 6 bases at J, with 11 bases between the two ends. The germline V gene encodes CDR1 SGHDT and CDR2 YYEEEE. This CDR3 region has 13 residues. CDR3 DNA sequence: TGTGCCAGCAGCTTGCGGAGTACTAGCGAGCAGTACTTC. The encoded protein is CASSLRSTSEQYF.

The V and J genes are TRBV19 and TRBJ2-2; a possible D gene is TRBD2 (6 bases). V lost 10 bases, J lost 0 bases, and 12 bases lay in between. Germline values: CDR1 LNHDA, CDR2 SQIVND (reference sequence). This CDR3 comprises 14 residues. DNA for the CDR3: TGTGCCACCCAGGGACTCGCGAACACCGGGGAGCTGTTTTTT. This gives the protein CATQGLANTGELFF.